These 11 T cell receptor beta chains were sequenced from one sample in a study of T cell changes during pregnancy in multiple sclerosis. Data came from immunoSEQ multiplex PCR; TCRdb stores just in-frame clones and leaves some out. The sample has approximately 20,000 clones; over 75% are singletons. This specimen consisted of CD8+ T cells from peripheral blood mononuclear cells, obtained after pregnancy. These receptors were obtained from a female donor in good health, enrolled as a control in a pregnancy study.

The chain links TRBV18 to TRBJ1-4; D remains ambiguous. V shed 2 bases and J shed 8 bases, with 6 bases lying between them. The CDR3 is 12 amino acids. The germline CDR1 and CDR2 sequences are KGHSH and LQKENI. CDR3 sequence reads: CASSPFGEKLFF. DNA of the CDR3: TGTGCCAGCTCACCATTCGGGGAAAAACTGTTTTTT.

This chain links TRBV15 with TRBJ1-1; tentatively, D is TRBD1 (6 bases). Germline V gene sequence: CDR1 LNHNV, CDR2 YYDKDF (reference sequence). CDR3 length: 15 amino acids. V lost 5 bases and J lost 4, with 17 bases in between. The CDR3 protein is CATSRGRGARTEAFF. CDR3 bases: TGTGCCACCAGCCGGGGTCGGGGGGCACGCACTGAAGCTTTCTTT.

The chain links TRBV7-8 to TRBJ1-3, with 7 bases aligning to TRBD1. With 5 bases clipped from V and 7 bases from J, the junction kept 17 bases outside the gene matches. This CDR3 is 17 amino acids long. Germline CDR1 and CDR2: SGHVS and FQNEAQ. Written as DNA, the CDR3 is TGTGCCAGCAGCCCGAAACCCCGGACAGGTAAGTCGAACACCATATATTTT. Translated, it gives CASSPKPRTGKSNTIYF. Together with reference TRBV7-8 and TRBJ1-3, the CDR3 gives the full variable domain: GAGVSQSPRYKVAKRGQDVALRCDPISGHVSLFWYQQALGQGPEFLTYFQNEAQLDKSGLPSDRFFAERPEGSVSTLKIQRTQQEDSAVYLCASSPKPRTGKSNTIYFGEGSWLTVV.

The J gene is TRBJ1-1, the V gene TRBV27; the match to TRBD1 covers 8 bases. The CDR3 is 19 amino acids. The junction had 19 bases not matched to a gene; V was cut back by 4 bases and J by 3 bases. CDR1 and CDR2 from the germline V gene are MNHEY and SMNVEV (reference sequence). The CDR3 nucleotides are TGTGCCAGCAGTTCACACTTAGGGACAGGTCTAGGTAAGGACACTGAAGCTTTCTTT. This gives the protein CASSSHLGTGLGKDTEAFF.

This chain's CDR3 is CASSLTGGTAPNYGYTF. Here the CDR3 DNA reads TGTGCCAGCAGCTTAACGGGGGGAACAGCTCCTAACTATGGCTACACCTTC. The genes are TRBV7-3 and TRBJ1-2, with D possibly TRBD1 on 5 matching bases. The ends were cut back, 0 bases at V and 0 bases at J, with 14 bases in the middle. CDR1 SGHTA and CDR2 FQGTGA come from the germline V gene. This CDR3 has 17 amino acids.

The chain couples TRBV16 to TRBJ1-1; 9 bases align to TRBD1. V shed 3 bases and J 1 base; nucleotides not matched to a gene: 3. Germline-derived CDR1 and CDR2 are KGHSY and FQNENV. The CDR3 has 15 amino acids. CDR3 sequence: CASSHGTGRNTEAFF. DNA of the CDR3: TGTGCCAGCAGCCATGGGACAGGGCGGAACACTGAAGCTTTCTTT.

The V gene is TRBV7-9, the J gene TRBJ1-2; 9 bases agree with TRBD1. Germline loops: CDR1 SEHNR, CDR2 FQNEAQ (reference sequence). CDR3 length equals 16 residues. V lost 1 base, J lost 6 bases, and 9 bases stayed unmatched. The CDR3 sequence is CASSLVSGDRDHGYTF. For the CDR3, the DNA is TGTGCCAGCAGCTTAGTATCCGGGGACAGGGACCATGGCTACACCTTC.

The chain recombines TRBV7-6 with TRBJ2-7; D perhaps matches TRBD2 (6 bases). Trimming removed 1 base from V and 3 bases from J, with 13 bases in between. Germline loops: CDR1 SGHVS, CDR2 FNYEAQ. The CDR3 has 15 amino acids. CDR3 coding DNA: TGTGCCAGCAGCTTAGGTGGAGGGTACTACTACGAGCAGTACTTC. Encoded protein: CASSLGGGYYYEQYF.

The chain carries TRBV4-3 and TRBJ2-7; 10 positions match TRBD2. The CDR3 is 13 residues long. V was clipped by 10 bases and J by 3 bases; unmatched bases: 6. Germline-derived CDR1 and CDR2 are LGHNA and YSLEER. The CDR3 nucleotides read TGCGCCACCCAGACTAGCGGGCGCTACGAGCAGTACTTC. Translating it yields CATQTSGRYEQYF.

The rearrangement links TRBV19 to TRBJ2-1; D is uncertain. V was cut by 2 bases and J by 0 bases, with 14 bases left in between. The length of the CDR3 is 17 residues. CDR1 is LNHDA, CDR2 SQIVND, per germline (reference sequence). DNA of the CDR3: TGTGCCAGTAGTATAAGTAACCTAGAGAGCTCCTACAATGAGCAGTTCTTC. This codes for CASSISNLESSYNEQFF.

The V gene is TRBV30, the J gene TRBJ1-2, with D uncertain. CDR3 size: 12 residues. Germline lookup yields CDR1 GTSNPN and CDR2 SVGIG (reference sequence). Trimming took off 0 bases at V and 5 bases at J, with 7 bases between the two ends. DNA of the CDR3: TGTGCCTGGAGTGTATCGGGGTATGGCTACACCTTC. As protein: CAWSVSGYGYTF.